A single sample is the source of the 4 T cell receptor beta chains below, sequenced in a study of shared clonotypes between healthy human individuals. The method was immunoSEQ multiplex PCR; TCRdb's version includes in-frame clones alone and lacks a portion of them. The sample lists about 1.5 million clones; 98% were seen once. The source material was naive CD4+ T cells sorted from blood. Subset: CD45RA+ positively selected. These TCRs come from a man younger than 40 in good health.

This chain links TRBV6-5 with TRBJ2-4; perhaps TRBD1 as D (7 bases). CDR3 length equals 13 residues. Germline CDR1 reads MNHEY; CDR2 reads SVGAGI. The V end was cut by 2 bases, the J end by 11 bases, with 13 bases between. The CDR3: CASSYRTGEVQYF. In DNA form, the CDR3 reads TGTGCCAGCAGTTACCGAACAGGGGAGGTTCAGTACTTC.

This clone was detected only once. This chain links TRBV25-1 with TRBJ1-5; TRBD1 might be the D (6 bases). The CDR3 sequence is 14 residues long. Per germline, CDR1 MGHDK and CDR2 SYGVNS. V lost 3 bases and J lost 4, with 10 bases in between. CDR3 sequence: CASSETGPNQPQHF. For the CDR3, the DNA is TGTGCCAGCAGTGAGACAGGTCCTAATCAGCCCCAGCATTTT.

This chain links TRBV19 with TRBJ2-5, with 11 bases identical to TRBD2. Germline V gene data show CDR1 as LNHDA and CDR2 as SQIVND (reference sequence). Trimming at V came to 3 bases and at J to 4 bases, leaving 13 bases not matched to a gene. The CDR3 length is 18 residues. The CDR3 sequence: CASSMGEVAGGIGETQYF. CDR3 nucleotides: TGTGCCAGTAGTATGGGGGAGGTAGCGGGAGGGATTGGAGAGACCCAGTACTTC.

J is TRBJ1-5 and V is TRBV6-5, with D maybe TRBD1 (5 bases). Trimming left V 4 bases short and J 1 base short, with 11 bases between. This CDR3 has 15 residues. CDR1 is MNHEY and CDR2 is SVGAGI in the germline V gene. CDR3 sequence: CASSLKGASNQPQHF. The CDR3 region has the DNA TGTGCCAGCAGTTTGAAAGGGGCAAGCAATCAGCCCCAGCATTTT.